This TCR beta chain was sequenced for a study of technical replicates of blood from several donors (TCRdb year 2017). Concerning this clone itself: The antigen it recognizes is unknown. Per-base qualities were not stored, and no clone one base away is much larger.

Library preparation was by the immunoSEQ multiplex PCR assay. Sourced from immuneACCESS, this table was stored by TCRdb with only in-frame sequences that have V and J called. A share of the clones is absent; for the studies checked, an unresolved V gene accounts for under half, and the remainder has no known explanation. Here the sample has 51,000 or so clones; 80% to 95% occur a single time. Of the sample, under 4% falls within the top ten clones. The germline ends are 12 bases apart after V is trimmed by 6 bases and J by 1 base. The germline V gene encodes CDR1 SNHLY and CDR2 FYNNEI. The CDR3 starts with the cysteine, ends with the phenylalanine, and has 14 residues. CDR3 DNA only is kept here, 42 bases in frame from base 1.

This sequence was found in a human donor in good health. Some clones in this sample may be carry-over from other donors' samples. The chain couples TRBV2 to TRBJ1-1, with a weak D call of TRBD1 (6 bases match). Material for sequencing was PBMCs. CDR3 sequence: CASRETGWNTEAFF. The nucleotide sequence reads as follows: TGTGCCAGCAGGGAGACAGGCTGGAACACTGAAGCTTTCTTT.